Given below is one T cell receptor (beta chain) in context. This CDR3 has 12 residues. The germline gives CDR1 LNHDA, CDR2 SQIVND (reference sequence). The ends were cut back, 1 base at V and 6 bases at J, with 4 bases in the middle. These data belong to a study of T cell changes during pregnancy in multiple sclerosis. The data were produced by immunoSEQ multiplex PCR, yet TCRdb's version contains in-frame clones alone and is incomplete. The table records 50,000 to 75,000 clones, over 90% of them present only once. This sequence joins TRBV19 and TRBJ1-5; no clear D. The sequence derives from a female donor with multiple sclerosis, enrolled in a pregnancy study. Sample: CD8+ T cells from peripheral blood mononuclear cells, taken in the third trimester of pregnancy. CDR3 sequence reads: CASSIGGQPQHF. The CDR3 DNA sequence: TGTGCCAGTAGTATAGGAGGTCAGCCCCAGCATTTT. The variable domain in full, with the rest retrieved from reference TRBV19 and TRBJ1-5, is DGGITQSPKYLFRKEGQNVTLSCEQNLNHDAMYWYRQDPGQGLRLIYYSQIVNDFQKGDIAEGYSVSREKKESFPLTVTSAQKNPTAFYLCASSIGGQPQHFGDGTRLSIL.